This entry lists 3 T cell receptor beta chains sequenced from one sample in a study of blood T cell repertoires in COVID-19. The data were produced by immunoSEQ multiplex PCR, yet TCRdb's version contains in-frame clones alone and is incomplete. The top ten clones hold about a tenth of a sample with about 170,000 clones, roughly 84% of them seen once. The sequenced material came from peripheral blood. The source of these receptors is a man in his 70s with active or convalescent COVID-19.

This chain connects TRBV29-1 to TRBJ2-1, with D possibly TRBD1 on 5 matching bases. Germline assignment: CDR1 SQVTM and CDR2 ANQGSEA. V lost 6 bases and J 8 bases, leaving 17 bases between the germline ends. This CDR3 is built from 13 residues. For the CDR3, the DNA is TGCAGCGTAGCCAGCCAGGGTGACGATGAGCAGTTCTTC. Its protein product is CSVASQGDDEQFF.

This clone has a single count. V usage is TRBV27 and J usage is TRBJ2-7, with D unresolved. CDR1 is MNHEY, CDR2 SMNVEV, per germline (reference sequence). Trimming removed 3 bases at V and 2 bases at J, with 11 bases between. CDR3 size: 14 residues. The CDR3 region has the DNA TGTGCCAGCAGTTTGGGCCAGCCGCCCTACGAGCAGTACTTC. This codes for CASSLGQPPYEQYF.

V usage is TRBV3-1 (or the pseudogene TRBV3-2) and J usage is TRBJ1-1, with 9 bases aligning to TRBD1. V dropped 5 bases and J dropped 0; count of bases not matched to a gene: 19. CDR3 length: 20 amino acids. Germline-derived CDR1 and CDR2 are LGHDT and YNNKEL (reference sequence). The chain's CDR3 is CASSYSPGEGQGLMNTEAFF. CDR3 bases: TGTGCCAGCAGCTATTCACCGGGGGAGGGACAGGGACTCATGAACACTGAAGCTTTCTTT.